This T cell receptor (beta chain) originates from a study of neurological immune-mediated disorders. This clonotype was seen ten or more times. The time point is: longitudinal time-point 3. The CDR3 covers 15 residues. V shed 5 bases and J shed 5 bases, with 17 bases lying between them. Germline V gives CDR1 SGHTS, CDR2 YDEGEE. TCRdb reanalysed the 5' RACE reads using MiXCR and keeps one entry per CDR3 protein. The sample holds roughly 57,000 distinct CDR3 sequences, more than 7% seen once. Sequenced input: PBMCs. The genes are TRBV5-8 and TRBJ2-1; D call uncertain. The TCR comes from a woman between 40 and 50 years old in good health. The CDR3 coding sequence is TGTGCCAGCAGTTTGCTGGGTTCTCCTAACAATGAGCAGTTCTTC. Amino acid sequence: CASSLLGSPNNEQFF.